These 11 T cell receptor beta chains came from one sample sequenced in a study of T cells after yellow fever vaccination. TCRdb redid the calling of the 5' RACE reads with MiXCR, one entry per CDR3 protein. The sample holds approximately 330,000 distinct CDR3 sequences; over 4% are singletons and the top ten take around 23%. Sequenced here: PBMCs, sampled 5 days after the yellow fever booster vaccination. These receptors were collected from a man aged 18 to 29 who received the YFV17D yellow fever vaccine.

In this sample, this clonotype turned up a few times. This rearrangement joins TRBV4-3 to TRBJ2-3, with 8 nucleotides matching TRBD2. CDR3 length: 16 amino acids. Germline trimming cut 1 base from V and 3 bases from J; bases unmatched to any gene: 6. The germline CDR1 and CDR2 sequences are LGHNA and YSLEER. The chain's CDR3 is CASSQARGGLTDTQYF. DNA of the CDR3: TGCGCCAGCAGCCAAGCCCGGGGGGGCCTGACAGATACGCAGTATTTT.

The chain is built from TRBV20-1 and TRBJ2-3; the D gene is possibly TRBD1 (6 bases). Germline V gene sequence: CDR1 DFQATT, CDR2 SNEGSKA (reference sequence). The V gene lost 5 bases and the J gene lost 4 bases, with 13 bases spanning the gap. CDR3 length equals 13 residues. CDR3 in amino acids: CSASARGADTQYF. In DNA, the CDR3 is TGCAGTGCTTCCGCCAGGGGAGCAGATACGCAGTATTTT.

V usage is TRBV12-3 or TRBV12-4 and J usage is TRBJ1-2, with 7 bases fitting TRBD1. This CDR3 is built from 15 residues. V lost 5 bases to trimming and J lost 8 bases; unmatched junction nucleotides: 14. As DNA, the CDR3 is TGTGCCAGCAGTCTGAGGACAGGAGGGGTCGGGGGCTACACCTTC. Encoded protein: CASSLRTGGVGGYTF.

This clonotype was detected a few times. CDR3 coding DNA: TGTGCCAGCGGGACTAGCGGGGGTCGTGGTGAGCAGTTCTTC. Translation gives CASGTSGGRGEQFF. This rearrangement joins TRBV11-2 to TRBJ2-1, with 14 bases identical to TRBD2. The V segment lost 8 bases and the J segment 9 bases; nucleotides outside the gene matches: 6. Per germline, CDR1 SGHAT and CDR2 FQNNGV. The CDR3 consists of 14 residues.

V is TRBV12-3 or TRBV12-4 and J is TRBJ2-5; 7 bases are shared with TRBD1. There are 15 residues in the CDR3. J gave up 5 bases and V 5 bases, and 11 bases lay outside the gene matches. The chain's CDR3 is CASSTAGTVWETQYF. The CDR3 DNA is TGTGCCAGCAGTACCGCCGGGACAGTCTGGGAGACCCAGTACTTC.

The sample holds many counts of this clonotype. The rearrangement links TRBV5-6 to TRBJ2-7; 9 nucleotides align to TRBD2. The V segment lost 7 bases and the J segment 1 base; nucleotides outside the gene matches: 9. The CDR3 covers 15 residues. CDR1 and CDR2 from the germline V gene are SGHDT and YYEEEE. For the CDR3, the DNA is TGTGCCAGCGGACCGGGACTAGCCCCTTCCTACGAGCAGTACTTC. It yields the protein CASGPGLAPSYEQYF.

The chain employs TRBV6-5 and TRBJ2-5, with 8 bases aligning to TRBD2. The CDR3 loop spans 17 amino acids. V was pared by 2 bases and J by 3 bases, with 11 bases of the junction left unmatched. Per germline, CDR1 MNHEY and CDR2 SVGAGI. The CDR3 sequence: CASSYEQIAGSKETQYF. CDR3 in DNA: TGTGCCAGCAGTTACGAGCAGATAGCGGGGAGTAAAGAGACCCAGTACTTC.

The chain carries TRBV20-1 and TRBJ2-1, with 11 bases matching TRBD2. The CDR3 is 14 amino acids. Germline trimming cut 5 bases from V and 6 bases from J; bases unmatched to any gene: 6. Germline V gene lookup returns CDR1 DFQATT and CDR2 SNEGSKA (reference sequence). The CDR3 protein is CSAVGLAVLNEQFF. The CDR3 nucleotides read TGCAGTGCTGTGGGACTAGCGGTTCTCAATGAGCAGTTCTTC.

The gene calls are TRBV5-1 and TRBJ1-5, with 7 bases lining up with TRBD1. The CDR3 runs 15 residues. Germline assignment: CDR1 SGHRS and CDR2 YFSETQ. Germline trimming cut 0 bases from V and 5 bases from J; bases unmatched to any gene: 5. DNA for the CDR3: TGCGCCAGCAGCTTGGGTCCAGGGGGAGATCAGCCCCAGCATTTT. This codes for CASSLGPGGDQPQHF.

V gene TRBV20-1 combines with J gene TRBJ2-4, with D hard to call. CDR1 is DFQATT and CDR2 is SNEGSKA in the germline V gene (reference sequence). The germline V and J ends were trimmed by 6 bases and 0 bases, with 9 bases remaining between them. The CDR3 has 13 amino acids. CDR3 in DNA: TGCAGTGCGCCGGTCCTAGCCAAAAACATTCAGTACTTC. This sequence encodes CSAPVLAKNIQYF.

The J gene is TRBJ2-2, the V gene TRBV15; 9 bases match TRBD1. CDR3 length: 13 residues. V trimming: 8 bases; J trimming: 7 bases; junction bases outside the gene matches: 5. Germline V gives CDR1 LNHNV, CDR2 YYDKDF (reference sequence). The CDR3 region has the DNA TGTGCCACCGGGACAGGGCTGAGCGGGGAGCTGTTTTTT. Translation: CATGTGLSGELFF.